This T cell receptor beta chain appears in the sequencing data of a study of T cell repertoires in cytomegalovirus infection. Regarding the study as a whole: Ex vivo, HLA-C-restricted CMV-specific TCR beta clonotypes prevailed over the rest of the response.

CDR3 length: 19 residues. V gave up 1 base and J gave up 2 bases, with 22 bases separating them. In germline, CDR1 is MNHEY, CDR2 SVGEGT. TCRdb re-derived calls from the reads in MiXCR, one entry per CDR3 protein. The sample has about 890,000 distinct CDR3 sequences, approximately 33% seen once. This clonotype was seen a few times. Its specificity is not known. The sequence was obtained from a human donor in good health (CMV status not recorded). Some clones in this sample may be carry-over from other donors' samples. The chain couples TRBV6-2 or TRBV6-3 to TRBJ2-3; either TRBD1 or TRBD2 may fit D (5 bases each). The source was cultured CD8+ T cells from PBMCs, collected from culture after CMV antigen stimulation. This chain's CDR3 is CASSYLRGPTLSSTDTQYF. For the CDR3, the DNA is TGTGCCAGCAGTTACTTGAGGGGCCCCACGCTCTCTTCCACAGATACGCAGTATTTT.